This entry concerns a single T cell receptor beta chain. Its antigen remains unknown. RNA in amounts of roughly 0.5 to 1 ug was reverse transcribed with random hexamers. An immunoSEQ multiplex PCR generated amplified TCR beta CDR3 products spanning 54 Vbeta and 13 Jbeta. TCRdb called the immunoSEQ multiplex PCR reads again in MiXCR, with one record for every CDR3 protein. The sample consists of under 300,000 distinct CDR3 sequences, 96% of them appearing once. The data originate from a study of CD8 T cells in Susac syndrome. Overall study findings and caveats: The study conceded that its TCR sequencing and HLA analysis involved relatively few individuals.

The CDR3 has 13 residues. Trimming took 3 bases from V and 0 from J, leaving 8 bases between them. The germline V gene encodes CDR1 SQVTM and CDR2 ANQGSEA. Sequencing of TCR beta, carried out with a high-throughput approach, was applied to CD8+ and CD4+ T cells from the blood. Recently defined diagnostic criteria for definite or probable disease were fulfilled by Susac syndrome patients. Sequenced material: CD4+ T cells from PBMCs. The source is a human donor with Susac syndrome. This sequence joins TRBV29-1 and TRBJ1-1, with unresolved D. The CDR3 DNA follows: TGCAGCGTTGACACTACATTGAACACTGAAGCTTTCTTT. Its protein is CSVDTTLNTEAFF.